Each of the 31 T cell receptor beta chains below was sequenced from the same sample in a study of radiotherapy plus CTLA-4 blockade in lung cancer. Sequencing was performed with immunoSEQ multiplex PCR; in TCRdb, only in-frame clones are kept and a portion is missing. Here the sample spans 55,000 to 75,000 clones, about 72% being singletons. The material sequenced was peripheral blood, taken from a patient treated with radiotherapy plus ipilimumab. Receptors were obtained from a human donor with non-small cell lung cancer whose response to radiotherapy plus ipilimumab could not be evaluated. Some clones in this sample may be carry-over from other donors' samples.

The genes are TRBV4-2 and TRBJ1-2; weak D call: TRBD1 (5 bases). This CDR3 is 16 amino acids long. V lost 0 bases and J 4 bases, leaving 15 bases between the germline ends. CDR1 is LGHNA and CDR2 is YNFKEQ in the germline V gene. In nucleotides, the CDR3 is TGTGCCAGCAGCCAAGACGACAGCACAACGGGCTATGGCTACACCTTC. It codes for CASSQDDSTTGYGYTF.

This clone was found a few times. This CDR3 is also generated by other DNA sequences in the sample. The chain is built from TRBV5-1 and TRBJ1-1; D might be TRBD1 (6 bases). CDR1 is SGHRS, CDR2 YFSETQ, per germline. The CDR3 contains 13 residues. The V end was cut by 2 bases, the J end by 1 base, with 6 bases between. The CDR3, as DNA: TGCGCCAGCAGCTTACAGGGGAACACTGAAGCTTTCTTT. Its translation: CASSLQGNTEAFF.

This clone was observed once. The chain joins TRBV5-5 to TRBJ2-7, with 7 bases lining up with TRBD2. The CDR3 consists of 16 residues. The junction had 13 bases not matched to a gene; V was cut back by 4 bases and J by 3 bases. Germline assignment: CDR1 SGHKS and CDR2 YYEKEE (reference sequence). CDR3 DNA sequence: TGTGCCAGCAGCCCGGTCCCGGGACTACAGATCTACGAGCAGTACTTC. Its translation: CASSPVPGLQIYEQYF.

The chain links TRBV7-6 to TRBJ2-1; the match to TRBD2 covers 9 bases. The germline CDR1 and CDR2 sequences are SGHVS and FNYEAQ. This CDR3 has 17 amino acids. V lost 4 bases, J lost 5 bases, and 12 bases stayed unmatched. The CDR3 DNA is TGTGCCAGCAGCTCACGCGGGGGGGCCGACGGGAACAATGAGCAGTTCTTC. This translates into CASSSRGGADGNNEQFF.

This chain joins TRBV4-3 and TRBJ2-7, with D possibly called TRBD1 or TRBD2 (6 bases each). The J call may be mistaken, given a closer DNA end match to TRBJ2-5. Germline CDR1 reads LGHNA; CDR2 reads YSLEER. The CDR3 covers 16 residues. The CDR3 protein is CASSPRDRQAGETQYF. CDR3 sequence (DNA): TGCGCCAGCAGCCCACGGGATCGACAGGCGGGGGAGACCCAGTACTTC.

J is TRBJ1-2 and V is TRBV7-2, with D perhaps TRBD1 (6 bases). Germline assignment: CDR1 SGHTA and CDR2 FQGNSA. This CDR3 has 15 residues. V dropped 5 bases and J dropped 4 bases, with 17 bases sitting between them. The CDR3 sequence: CASSTRQDSRYGYTF. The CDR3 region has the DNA TGTGCCAGCAGCACCCGACAGGACAGCCGCTATGGCTACACCTTC.

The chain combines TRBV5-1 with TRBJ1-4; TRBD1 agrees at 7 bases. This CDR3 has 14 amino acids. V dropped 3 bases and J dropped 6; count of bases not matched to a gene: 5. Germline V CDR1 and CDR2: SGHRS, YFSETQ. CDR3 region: CASSYDRAYEKLFF. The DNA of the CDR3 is TGCGCCAGCAGCTATGACAGGGCTTATGAAAAACTGTTTTTT.

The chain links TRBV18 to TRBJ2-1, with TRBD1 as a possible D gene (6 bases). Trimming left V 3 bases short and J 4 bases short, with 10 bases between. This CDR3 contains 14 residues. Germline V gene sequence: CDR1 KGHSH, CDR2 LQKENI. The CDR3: CASSPLDSYNEQFF. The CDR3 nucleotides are TGTGCCAGCTCACCCTTGGACAGTTACAATGAGCAGTTCTTC.

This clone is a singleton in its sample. CDR3 residues: CASSQDRYGYTF. CDR3 sequence (DNA): TGCGCCAGCAGCCAAGACCGCTATGGCTACACCTTC. The rearrangement joins TRBV4-3 to TRBJ1-2; D unclear. Germline CDR1 LGHNA, CDR2 YSLEER. This CDR3 contains 12 residues. Between the trimmed V and J ends, which lost 0 bases and 4 bases, there was a span of 3 bases.

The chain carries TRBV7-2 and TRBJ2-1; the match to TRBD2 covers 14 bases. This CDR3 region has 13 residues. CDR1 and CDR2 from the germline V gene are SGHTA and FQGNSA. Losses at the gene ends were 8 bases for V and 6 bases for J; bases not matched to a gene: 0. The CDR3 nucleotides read TGTGCCAGCGGGACTAGCGGGGGCAATGAGCAGTTCTTC. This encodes CASGTSGGNEQFF. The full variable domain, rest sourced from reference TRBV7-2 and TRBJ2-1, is GAGVSQSPSNKVTEKGKDVELRCDPISGHTALYWYRQSLGQGLEFLIYFQGNSAPDKSGLPSDRFSAERTGGSVSTLTIQRTQQEDSAVYLCASGTSGGNEQFFGPGTRLTVL.

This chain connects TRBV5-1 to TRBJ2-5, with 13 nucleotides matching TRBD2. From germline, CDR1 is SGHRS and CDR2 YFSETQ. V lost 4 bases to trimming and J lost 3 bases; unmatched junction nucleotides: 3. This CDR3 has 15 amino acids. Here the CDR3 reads CASSPGTSGEETQYF. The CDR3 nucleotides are TGCGCCAGCAGCCCCGGGACTAGCGGGGAAGAGACCCAGTACTTC. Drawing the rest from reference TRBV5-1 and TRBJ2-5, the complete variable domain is KAGVTQTPRYLIKTRGQQVTLSCSPISGHRSVSWYQQTPGQGLQFLFEYFSETQRNKGNFPGRFSGRQFSNSRSEMNVSTLELGDSALYLCASSPGTSGEETQYFGPGTRLLVL.

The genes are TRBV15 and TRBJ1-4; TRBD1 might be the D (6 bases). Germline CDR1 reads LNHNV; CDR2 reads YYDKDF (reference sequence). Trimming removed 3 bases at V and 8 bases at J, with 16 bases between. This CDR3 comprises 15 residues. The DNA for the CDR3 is TGTGCCACCAGCAGTGCCGGGGGGGCAGGGGAAAAACTGTTTTTT. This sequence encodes CATSSAGGAGEKLFF.

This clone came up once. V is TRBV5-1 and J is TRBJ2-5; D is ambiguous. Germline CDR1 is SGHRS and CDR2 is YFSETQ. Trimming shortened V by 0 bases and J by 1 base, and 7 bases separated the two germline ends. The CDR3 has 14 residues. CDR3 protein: CASSLAWAQETQYF. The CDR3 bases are TGCGCCAGCAGCTTGGCCTGGGCCCAAGAGACCCAGTACTTC.

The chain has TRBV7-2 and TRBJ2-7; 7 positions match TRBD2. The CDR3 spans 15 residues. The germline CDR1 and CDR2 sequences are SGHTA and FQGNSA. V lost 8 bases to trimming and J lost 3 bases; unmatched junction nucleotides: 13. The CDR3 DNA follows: TGTGCCAGCCAGACAAGGAGCGGGGTCAACTACGAGCAGTACTTC. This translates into CASQTRSGVNYEQYF. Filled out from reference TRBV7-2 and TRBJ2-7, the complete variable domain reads GAGVSQSPSNKVTEKGKDVELRCDPISGHTALYWYRQSLGQGLEFLIYFQGNSAPDKSGLPSDRFSAERTGGSVSTLTIQRTQQEDSAVYLCASQTRSGVNYEQYFGPGTRLTVT.

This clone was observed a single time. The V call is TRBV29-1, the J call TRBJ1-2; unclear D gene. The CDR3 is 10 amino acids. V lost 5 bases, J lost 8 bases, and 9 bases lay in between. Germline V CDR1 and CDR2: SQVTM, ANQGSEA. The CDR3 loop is CSVPGWGYTF. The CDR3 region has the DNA TGCAGCGTTCCGGGGTGGGGCTACACCTTC.

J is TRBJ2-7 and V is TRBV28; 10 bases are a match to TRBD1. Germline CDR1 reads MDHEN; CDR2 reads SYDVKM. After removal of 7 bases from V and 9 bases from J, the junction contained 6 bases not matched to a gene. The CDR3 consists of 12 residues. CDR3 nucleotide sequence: TGTGCCAGCACGACAGGGGGCGCGGGGCAGTACTTC. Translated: CASTTGGAGQYF. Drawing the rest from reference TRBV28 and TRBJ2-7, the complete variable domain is DVKVTQSSRYLVKRTGEKVFLECVQDMDHENMFWYRQDPGLGLRLIYFSYDVKMKEKGDIPEGYSVSREKKERFSLILESASTNQTSMYLCASTTGGAGQYFGPGTRLTVT.

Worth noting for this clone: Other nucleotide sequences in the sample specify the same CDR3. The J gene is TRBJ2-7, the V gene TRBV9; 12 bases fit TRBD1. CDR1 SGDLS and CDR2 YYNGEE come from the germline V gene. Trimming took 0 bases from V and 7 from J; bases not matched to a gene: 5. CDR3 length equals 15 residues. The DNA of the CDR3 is TGTGCCAGCAGCGTAGGGGGACAGGGGGCGAATGAGCAGTACTTC. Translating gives CASSVGGQGANEQYF.

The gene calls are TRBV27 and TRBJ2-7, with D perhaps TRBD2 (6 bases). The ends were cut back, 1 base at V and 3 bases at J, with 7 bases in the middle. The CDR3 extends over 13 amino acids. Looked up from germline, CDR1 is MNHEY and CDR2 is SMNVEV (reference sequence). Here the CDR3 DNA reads TGTGCCAGCAGTTTATGGCGGGACTACGAGCAGTACTTC. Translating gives CASSLWRDYEQYF.

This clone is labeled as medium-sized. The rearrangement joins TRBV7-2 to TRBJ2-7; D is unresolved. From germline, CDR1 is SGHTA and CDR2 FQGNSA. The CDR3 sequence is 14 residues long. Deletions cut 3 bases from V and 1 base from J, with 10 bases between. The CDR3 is CASSFPYESYEQYF. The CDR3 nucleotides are TGTGCCAGCAGCTTCCCCTATGAATCCTACGAGCAGTACTTC.

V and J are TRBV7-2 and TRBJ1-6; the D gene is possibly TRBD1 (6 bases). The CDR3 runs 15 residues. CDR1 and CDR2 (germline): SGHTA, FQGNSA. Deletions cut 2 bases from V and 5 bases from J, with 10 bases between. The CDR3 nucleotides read TGTGCCAGCAGCTTAACGGCAGGGGATAATTCACCCCTCCACTTT. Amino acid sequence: CASSLTAGDNSPLHF. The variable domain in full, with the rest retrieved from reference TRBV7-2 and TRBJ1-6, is GAGVSQSPSNKVTEKGKDVELRCDPISGHTALYWYRQSLGQGLEFLIYFQGNSAPDKSGLPSDRFSAERTGGSVSTLTIQRTQQEDSAVYLCASSLTAGDNSPLHFGNGTRLTVT.

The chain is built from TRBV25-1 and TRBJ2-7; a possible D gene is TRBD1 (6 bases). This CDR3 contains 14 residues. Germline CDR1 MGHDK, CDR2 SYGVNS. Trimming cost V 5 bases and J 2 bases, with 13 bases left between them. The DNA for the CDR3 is TGTGCCAGCAGTCCCCCACAGGGAACCTACGAGCAGTACTTC. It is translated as CASSPPQGTYEQYF.

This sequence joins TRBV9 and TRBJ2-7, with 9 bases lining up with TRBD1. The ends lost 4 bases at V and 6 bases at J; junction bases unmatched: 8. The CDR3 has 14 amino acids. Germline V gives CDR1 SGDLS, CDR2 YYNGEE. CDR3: CASSPGQGYSEQYF. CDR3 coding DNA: TGTGCCAGCAGCCCGGGACAGGGTTACTCCGAGCAGTACTTC.

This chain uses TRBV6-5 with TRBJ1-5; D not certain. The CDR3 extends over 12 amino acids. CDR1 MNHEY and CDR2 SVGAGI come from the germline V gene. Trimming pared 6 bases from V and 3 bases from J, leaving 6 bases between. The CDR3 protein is CASSPNNQPQHF. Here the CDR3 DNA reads TGTGCCAGCAGCCCCAACAATCAGCCCCAGCATTTT.

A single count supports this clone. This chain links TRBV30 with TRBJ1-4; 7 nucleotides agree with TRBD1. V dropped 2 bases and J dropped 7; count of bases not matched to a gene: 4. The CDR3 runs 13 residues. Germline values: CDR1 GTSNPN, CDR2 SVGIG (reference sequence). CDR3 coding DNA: TGTGCCTGGAGTTCCGACAGGGCTGAAAAACTGTTTTTT. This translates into CAWSSDRAEKLFF.

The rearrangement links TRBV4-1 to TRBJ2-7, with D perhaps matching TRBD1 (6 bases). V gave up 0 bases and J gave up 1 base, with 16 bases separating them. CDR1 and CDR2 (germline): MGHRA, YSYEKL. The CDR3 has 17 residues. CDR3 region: CASSQDPPRGVSYEQYF. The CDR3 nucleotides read TGCGCCAGCAGCCAAGATCCCCCCAGGGGAGTGTCCTACGAGCAGTACTTC.

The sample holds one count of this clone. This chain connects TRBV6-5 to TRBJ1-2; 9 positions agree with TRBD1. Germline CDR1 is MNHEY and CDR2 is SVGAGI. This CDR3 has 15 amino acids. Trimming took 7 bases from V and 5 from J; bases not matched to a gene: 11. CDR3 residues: CASTPRTGARYGYTF. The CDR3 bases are TGTGCCAGCACCCCCAGGACAGGGGCGAGGTATGGCTACACCTTC.

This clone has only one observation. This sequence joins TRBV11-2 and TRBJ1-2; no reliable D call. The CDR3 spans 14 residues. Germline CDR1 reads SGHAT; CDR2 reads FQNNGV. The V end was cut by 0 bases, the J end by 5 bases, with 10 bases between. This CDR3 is CASSLDASVYGYTF. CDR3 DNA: TGTGCCAGCAGCTTAGACGCAAGCGTATATGGCTACACCTTC.

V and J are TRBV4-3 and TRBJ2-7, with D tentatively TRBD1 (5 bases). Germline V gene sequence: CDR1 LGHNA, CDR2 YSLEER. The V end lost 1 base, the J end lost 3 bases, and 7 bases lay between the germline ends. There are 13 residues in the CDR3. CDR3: CASSQGQHYEQYF. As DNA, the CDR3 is TGCGCCAGCAGCCAAGGACAGCACTACGAGCAGTACTTC.

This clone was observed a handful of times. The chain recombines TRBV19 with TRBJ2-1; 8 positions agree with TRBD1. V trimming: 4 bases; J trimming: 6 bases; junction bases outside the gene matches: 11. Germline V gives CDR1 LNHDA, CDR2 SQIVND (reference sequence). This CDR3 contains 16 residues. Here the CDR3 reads CASSRRGQGAGNEQFF. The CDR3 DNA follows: TGTGCCAGTAGTAGAAGGGGGCAGGGGGCAGGCAATGAGCAGTTCTTC.

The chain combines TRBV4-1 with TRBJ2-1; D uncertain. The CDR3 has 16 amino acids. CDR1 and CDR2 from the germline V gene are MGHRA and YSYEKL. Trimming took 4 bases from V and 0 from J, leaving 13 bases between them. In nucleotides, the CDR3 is TGCGCCAGCAGCCTTTCGGCAGCGACCTCCTACAATGAGCAGTTCTTC. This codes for CASSLSAATSYNEQFF.

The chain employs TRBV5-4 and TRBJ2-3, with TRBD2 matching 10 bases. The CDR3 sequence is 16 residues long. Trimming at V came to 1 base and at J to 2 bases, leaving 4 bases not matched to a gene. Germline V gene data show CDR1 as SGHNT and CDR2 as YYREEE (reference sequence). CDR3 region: CASSLRSGGDTDTQYF. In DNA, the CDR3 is TGTGCCAGCAGCTTGCGCAGCGGGGGGGACACAGATACGCAGTATTTT.